The 25 T cell receptor beta chains in this list originate from one sample, sequenced in a study of molecular identifiers for immune sequencing clone quantification. TCRdb used MiXCR to reprocess the PCR reads, holding one entry per CDR3 protein. The sample consists of about half a million distinct CDR3 sequences, about a fifth of them appearing once. Sequencing used naive CD8+ T cells from blood, with Jurkat cell RNA spiked in. Sample subset: FACS-sorted CD8+CD4-CCR7+CD45RA+ naive T cells. Receptors originate from a human donor in good health. Some libraries in this study had Jurkat cell RNA spiked in.

There are many counts of this clonotype. The V and J genes are TRBV20-1 and TRBJ2-3; a possible D gene is TRBD2 (6 bases). The CDR3 consists of 13 residues. Trimming stripped 2 bases from V and 2 bases from J, with 8 bases between. CDR1 and CDR2 from the germline V gene are DFQATT and SNEGSKA (reference sequence). The CDR3 bases are TGCAGTGCTAGACGGACTAACACAGATACGCAGTATTTT. It specifies CSARRTNTDTQYF.

This clonotype was detected ten times or more. The chain recombines TRBV14 with TRBJ1-1, with D unclear. The CDR3 runs to 16 residues. The V end lost 0 bases, the J end lost 10 bases, and 21 bases lay between the germline ends. CDR1 SGHDN and CDR2 FVKESK come from the germline V gene. CDR3 region: CASSQDRSPGGSGAFF. The CDR3, as DNA: TGTGCCAGCAGCCAAGATAGGTCCCCGGGCGGTTCGGGAGCTTTCTTT.

A few counts support this clonotype. The V and J genes are TRBV4-1 and TRBJ1-5; a weak D match, TRBD1 (5 bases). The CDR3 extends over 17 amino acids. CDR1 MGHRA and CDR2 YSYEKL come from the germline V gene. Trimming shortened V by 0 bases and J by 2 bases, and 14 bases separated the two germline ends. The CDR3 region has the DNA TGCGCCAGCAGCCAAGATCGTATAGGGGTTGGCAATCAGCCCCAGCATTTT. This translates into CASSQDRIGVGNQPQHF.

To note about this clonotype: A read error may be the cause here, since a much bigger clone is one base away. J is TRBJ2-5 and V is TRBV7-2; 8 bases agree with TRBD2. Germline CDR1 is SGHTA and CDR2 is FQGNSA. This CDR3 is built from 16 residues. CDR3 in DNA: TGTGCCGGCAGCCCCCGTGCCAGCGGGAGATGGGAGACCCAGTACTTC. Amino acids: CAGSPRASGRWETQYF.

CDR3 bases: TGTGCCAGCAGCTTCACCGGGACAGGTCTTCTTTGGCGTAAGGGCACAGATACGCAGTATTTT. Translation: CASSFTGTGLLWRKGTDTQYF. The chain uses TRBV7-3 and TRBJ2-3, with TRBD1 matching over 8 bases. The junction had 21 bases not matched to a gene; V was cut back by 3 bases and J by 1 base. Germline V gives CDR1 SGHTA, CDR2 FQGTGA. The CDR3 is 21 residues long.

This chain uses TRBV15 with TRBJ1-5; no definite D call. The germline V gene encodes CDR1 LNHNV and CDR2 YYDKDF (reference sequence). Between the trimmed V and J ends, which lost 4 bases and 7 bases, there was a span of 14 bases. This CDR3 is built from 14 residues. CDR3 nucleotides: TGTGCCACCAGCACCTTAATGACGGGGCAGCCCCAGCATTTT. It specifies CATSTLMTGQPQHF.

With respect to this clonotype: Without the conserved terminal phenylalanine or tryptophan, this CDR3 likely stems from a read error. J is TRBJ2-3 and V is TRBV9; 8 bases line up with TRBD2. CDR1 SGDLS and CDR2 YYNGEE come from the germline V gene. The CDR3 is made up of 16 amino acids. Here the CDR3 DNA reads TGTGCCGGCAGCGCGGGACTAGAAGGCCCCACAGATACGCAGTATCTT. It translates to CAGSAGLEGPTDTQYL.

This clonotype showed up just a few times. This sequence joins TRBV5-1 and TRBJ2-7; D not resolved. The V end was cut by 0 bases, the J end by 4 bases, with 8 bases between. This CDR3 comprises 13 residues. Germline CDR1 is SGHRS and CDR2 is YFSETQ. The CDR3: CASSLASLYEQYF. CDR3 sequence (DNA): TGCGCCAGCAGCTTGGCCTCACTTTACGAGCAGTACTTC. The variable domain in full, with the rest retrieved from reference TRBV5-1 and TRBJ2-7, is KAGVTQTPRYLIKTRGQQVTLSCSPISGHRSVSWYQQTPGQGLQFLFEYFSETQRNKGNFPGRFSGRQFSNSRSEMNVSTLELGDSALYLCASSLASLYEQYFGPGTRLTVT.

This chain links TRBV20-1 with TRBJ2-7, with D possibly being TRBD1 (5 bases). V shed 7 bases and J shed 5 bases, with 12 bases lying between them. The CDR3 runs 11 residues. Germline V CDR1 and CDR2: DFQATT, SNEGSKA (reference sequence). The CDR3 reads CSVPRVNEQYF. The CDR3 DNA reads TGCAGTGTTCCCAGGGTGAACGAGCAGTACTTC.

The J gene is TRBJ2-7, the V gene TRBV19; tentative D call: TRBD1 (5 bases). The germline V and J ends were trimmed by 2 bases and 3 bases, with 11 bases remaining between them. CDR3 size: 14 residues. The V gene's germline CDR1 is LNHDA and CDR2 SQIVND (reference sequence). The CDR3 DNA sequence: TGTGCCAGTAGTATAATGGACAACCGCTACGAGCAGTACTTC. Amino acid sequence: CASSIMDNRYEQYF.

This clonotype has ten or more counts. The V call is TRBV4-3, the J call TRBJ2-1; 7 bases line up with TRBD2. CDR1 is LGHNA, CDR2 YSLEER, per germline. The V and J ends lost 0 bases and 8 bases, in that order; junction bases with no gene match: 10. The CDR3 totals 16 residues. CDR3 protein: CASSQDPAGSSYEQFF. CDR3 in DNA: TGCGCCAGCAGCCAAGATCCAGCGGGATCGAGCTATGAGCAGTTCTTC.

Remarks on this clonotype: A clone one base away is much larger, so this may be a read error. The chain has TRBV5-1 and TRBJ2-7, with 8 bases aligning to TRBD1. Looked up from germline, CDR1 is SGHRS and CDR2 is YFSETQ. V trimming: 0 bases; J trimming: 9 bases; junction bases outside the gene matches: 5. This CDR3 has 13 amino acids. The CDR3 bases are TGCGCCAGCAGCTTGGGGACAGGGCTGGGGCAGTACTTC. Protein: CASSLGTGLGQYF.

V and J are TRBV5-1 and TRBJ2-3, with TRBD1 matching over 8 bases. The V gene end was trimmed by 2 bases and the J gene end by 4 bases; junction bases not matched to a gene: 3. Germline V lookup: CDR1 SGHRS, CDR2 YFSETQ. The CDR3 totals 14 residues. CDR3 nucleotide sequence: TGCGCCAGCAGCTTCAGGGGGCAGGCAGATACGCAGTATTTT. It yields the protein CASSFRGQADTQYF.

This clonotype was picked up a small number of times. The rearrangement links TRBV19 to TRBJ2-3, with D tentatively TRBD1 (5 bases). CDR3 size: 13 residues. The V gene lost 5 bases and the J gene lost 4 bases, with 10 bases spanning the gap. The germline gives CDR1 LNHDA, CDR2 SQIVND (reference sequence). The CDR3 is CASSPQGPDTQYF. Here the CDR3 DNA reads TGTGCCAGTAGTCCTCAGGGCCCAGATACGCAGTATTTT.

This clonotype showed up many times. V and J are TRBV20-1 and TRBJ1-1; possibly TRBD1 for D (5 bases). V lost 1 base to trimming and J lost 0 bases, with 9 bases between them. The CDR3 spans 14 residues. Germline loops: CDR1 DFQATT, CDR2 SNEGSKA (reference sequence). CDR3 residues: CSARAGRMNTEAFF. In DNA, the CDR3 is TGCAGTGCTAGAGCAGGGAGAATGAACACTGAAGCTTTCTTT.

This clonotype showed up many times. This chain links TRBV5-1 with TRBJ1-1; no definite D call. Trimming removed 2 bases at V and 2 bases at J, with 7 bases between. CDR1 is SGHRS and CDR2 is YFSETQ in the germline V gene. The CDR3 contains 13 residues. The DNA of the CDR3 is TGCGCCAGCAGCTTTTTCCCAAACACTGAAGCTTTCTTT. This gives the protein CASSFFPNTEAFF.

This clonotype was seen more than once but under ten times. The rearrangement links TRBV6-2 or TRBV6-3 to TRBJ1-5, with D possibly being TRBD1 (5 bases). V lost 6 bases and J lost 0, with 9 bases in between. CDR1 MNHEY and CDR2 SVGEGT come from the germline V gene. The CDR3 length is 14 residues. The CDR3 DNA sequence: TGTGCCAGCAGACACGACAGTAGCAATCAGCCCCAGCATTTT. This gives the protein CASRHDSSNQPQHF.

DNA of the CDR3: TGTGCCAGCAGCAATTCTCCGCTCACATCTAACTATGGCTACACCTTC. Amino acids: CASSNSPLTSNYGYTF. The rearrangement links TRBV21-1 to TRBJ1-2. TRBV21-1 is given as a pseudogene. CDR3 length equals 16 residues.

The rearrangement uses TRBV28 and TRBJ1-6; no firm D call. The CDR3 extends over 14 amino acids. Germline V lookup: CDR1 MDHEN, CDR2 SYDVKM. The V end was cut by 3 bases, the J end by 2 bases, with 5 bases between. The CDR3 DNA sequence: TGTGCCAGCAGTTTCAGAGCCTATAATTCACCCCTCCACTTT. Its translation: CASSFRAYNSPLHF.

This clonotype was detected once. This may stem from a read error, because a much larger clone lies one nucleotide away. V gene TRBV6-5 combines with J gene TRBJ1-1, with 7 bases that match TRBD1. CDR1 and CDR2 (germline): MNHEY, SVGAGI. The CDR3 is 14 residues long. The chain's CDR3 is CACSWGQLNTEAFF. As DNA, the CDR3 is TGTGCCTGCAGCTGGGGACAGTTGAACACTGAAGCTTTCTTT.

This clonotype was detected many times. CDR3 DNA: TGCAGTGCTAGAGAAGTAGTCAGGAACACCGGGGAGCTGTTTTTT. As protein: CSAREVVRNTGELFF. The chain couples TRBV20-1 to TRBJ2-2; D is uncertain. This CDR3 region has 15 residues. CDR1 DFQATT and CDR2 SNEGSKA come from the germline V gene (reference sequence). The V and J ends lost 0 bases and 1 base respectively, with 9 bases between them.

The sample holds many counts of this clonotype. This sequence joins TRBV4-1 and TRBJ2-7; no clear D gene. Germline CDR1 reads MGHRA; CDR2 reads YSYEKL. CDR3 length: 13 amino acids. Trimming stripped 1 base from V and 2 bases from J, with 6 bases between. CDR3: CASSQVSAYEQYF. The CDR3 DNA reads TGCGCCAGCAGCCAAGTCTCGGCCTACGAGCAGTACTTC.

The chain links TRBV19 to TRBJ2-1; possible D gene TRBD2, 6 bases. Trimming took off 6 bases at V and 4 bases at J, with 16 bases between the two ends. Germline V lookup: CDR1 LNHDA, CDR2 SQIVND (reference sequence). This CDR3 comprises 15 residues. CDR3: CASRWGAGGYNEQFF. DNA for the CDR3: TGTGCCAGTAGATGGGGAGCGGGCGGTTACAATGAGCAGTTCTTC.

This clonotype was counted ten times or more. V gene TRBV2 combines with J gene TRBJ2-7, with 7 bases identical to TRBD1. J lost 5 bases, V lost 6 bases, and 13 bases had no gene match. The germline V gene has CDR1 SNHLY and CDR2 FYNNEI. The CDR3 covers 15 residues. The CDR3 DNA reads TGTGCCAGCAGATCAACCGGGACAGCCATGGACGAGCAGTACTTC. Residues: CASRSTGTAMDEQYF.

This clonotype was seen ten or more times. The V call is TRBV2, the J call TRBJ2-5; the D gene is possibly TRBD2 (6 bases). V was shortened by 10 bases and J by 4 bases, with 28 bases between the two germline ends. This CDR3 comprises 17 residues. Germline V gives CDR1 SNHLY, CDR2 FYNNEI. The CDR3 bases are TGTGCCACAAACCAACCAGTTGGAGGGAAGGGGAGAGAGACCCAGTACTTC. Translated: CATNQPVGGKGRETQYF.